Shown below are 14 T cell receptor beta chains from a single sample sequenced in a study of breast tumors, draining lymph nodes, adjacent tissues. TCRdb ran MiXCR on the multiplex PCR reads and lists one entry per CDR3 protein. The profile shows 140,000 to 150,000 distinct CDR3 sequences, about 33% of them singletons. The lymph nodes were axillary draining lymph nodes from breast cancer patients. Sequencing used axillary lymph node tissue. The receptor set was obtained from a female donor with breast cancer. Some clones in this sample may be carry-over from other donors' samples.

Points on this clonotype: The germline gene is not matched at one end of the junction; a read error may be the cause. The chain is built from TRBV20-1 and TRBJ2-1; D remains ambiguous. The germline gives CDR1 DFQATT, CDR2 SNEGSKA (reference sequence). This CDR3 is 13 amino acids long. CDR3 sequence: CSASKSSYNEQFF. CDR3 coding DNA: TGCAGTGCTAGCAAGAGCTCCTATAATGAGCAGTTCTTC.

This clonotype was observed at least ten times. This sequence joins TRBV5-8 and TRBJ1-2, with TRBD1 matching 7 bases. The V gene end was trimmed by 5 bases and the J gene end by 1 base; junction bases not matched to a gene: 5. The CDR3 spans 14 residues. Germline CDR1 is SGHTS and CDR2 is YDEGEE. The CDR3 sequence is CASRSAGGNYGYTF. CDR3 DNA: TGTGCCAGCAGGTCGGCAGGGGGTAACTATGGCTACACCTTC.

About this clonotype: The junction does not match germline at one end; this may be a read error. The rearrangement uses TRBV24-1 and TRBJ2-6; D could derive from TRBD1 or TRBD2 (5 bases each). The CDR3 totals 15 residues. From germline, CDR1 is KGHDR and CDR2 SFDVKD. DNA for the CDR3: TGTGCTACCAGTGGGACGATCTCTGGGGCCAACGTCCTGGCTTTC. This gives the protein CATSGTISGANVLAF.

A word on this clonotype: Since a much larger clone is just one base distant, this may be a read error. The chain joins TRBV28 to TRBJ1-4, with D perhaps matching TRBD1 (5 bases). The CDR3 spans 14 residues. The V gene's germline CDR1 is MDHEN and CDR2 SYDVKM. The CDR3 DNA sequence: TGTGCCAGCAGTTCAGGGTTAGGGAATGAAAAACTGTCTTTT. Protein product: CASSSGLGNEKLSF.

The chain has TRBV19 and TRBJ1-6, with D perhaps matching TRBD1 (5 bases). The CDR3 loop spans 13 amino acids. Trimming took off 1 base at V and 12 bases at J, with 10 bases between the two ends. CDR1 is LNHDA, CDR2 SQIVND, per germline (reference sequence). The CDR3 DNA is TGTGCCAGTAGTATAGTGGACAACTTACCCCTCCACTTT. Translation gives CASSIVDNLPLHF. The whole variable domain, remainder taken from reference TRBV19 and TRBJ1-6, is DGGITQSPKYLFRKEGQNVTLSCEQNLNHDAMYWYRQDPGQGLRLIYYSQIVNDFQKGDIAEGYSVSREKKESFPLTVTSAQKNPTAFYLCASSIVDNLPLHFGNGTRLTVT.

This clonotype has ten or more counts. The chain carries TRBV7-2 and TRBJ1-3; TRBD1 agrees at 7 bases. Germline V gives CDR1 SGHTA, CDR2 FQGNSA. The length of the CDR3 is 13 residues. Trimming at V came to 4 bases and at J to 6 bases, leaving 3 bases not matched to a gene. CDR3 nucleotides: TGTGCCAGCAGCTGGGACAGATCAAACACCATATATTTT. The encoded protein is CASSWDRSNTIYF. Based on the CDR3 plus reference TRBV7-2 and TRBJ1-3, the full variable domain is GAGVSQSPSNKVTEKGKDVELRCDPISGHTALYWYRQSLGQGLEFLIYFQGNSAPDKSGLPSDRFSAERTGGSVSTLTIQRTQQEDSAVYLCASSWDRSNTIYFGEGSWLTVV.

On this clonotype: A single base separates this from a much larger clone, so it may be a read error. V usage is TRBV12-1 and J usage is TRBJ1-5; the table's D call, TRBD1, has no DNA check behind it. TRBV12-1 is recorded as a pseudogene. The CDR3 has 15 residues. CDR3 nucleotides: TGTGCCACCAGCTTTGCCGGGACAGACAATCAGCCCCAGCATTTT. It is translated as CATSFAGTDNQPQHF.

There are a few counts of this clonotype. A read error may explain this, as a much larger clone is one base away. This chain links TRBV5-6 with TRBJ2-5, with TRBD1 matching 8 bases. The CDR3 totals 12 residues. Germline loops: CDR1 SGHDT, CDR2 YYEEEE. The CDR3 here is CATGDRQATQYF. CDR3 DNA sequence: TGTGCCACCGGGGACAGGCAAGCGACCCAGTACTTC.

Worth noting for this clonotype: The conserved final phenylalanine or tryptophan is absent from the CDR3, which likely points to a read error. V usage is TRBV2 and J usage is TRBJ2-5; a weak D match, TRBD1 (5 bases). CDR1 is SNHLY, CDR2 FYNNEI, per germline. The CDR3 sequence is 13 residues long. The CDR3 is CASRDTSQGTQYL. The CDR3 DNA sequence: TGTGCCAGCAGGGACACAAGCCAAGGGACCCAGTACCTC.

This clonotype was observed once. The chain links TRBV28 to TRBJ1-2; 10 nucleotides line up with TRBD1. Trimming took 5 bases from V and 14 from J; bases not matched to a gene: 14. This CDR3 is built from 14 residues. Germline V lookup: CDR1 MDHEN, CDR2 SYDVKM. CDR3 region: CASSGQGESLLRTF. DNA for the CDR3: TGTGCCAGCAGTGGACAGGGGGAAAGCTTGTTGAGAACCTTC.

This clonotype has a count of ten or more. The V gene is TRBV19, the J gene TRBJ1-5; no firm D call. CDR3 length equals 12 residues. CDR1 is LNHDA, CDR2 SQIVND, per germline (reference sequence). The ends were cut back, 3 bases at V and 7 bases at J, with 7 bases in the middle. The chain's CDR3 is CASSILSQPQHF. In nucleotides, the CDR3 is TGTGCCAGTAGTATTCTATCCCAGCCCCAGCATTTT.

The chain recombines TRBV20-1 with TRBJ2-3; 12 nucleotides align to TRBD2. The CDR3 is made up of 16 amino acids. Germline V gene sequence: CDR1 DFQATT, CDR2 SNEGSKA (reference sequence). Losses at the gene ends were 4 bases for V and 3 bases for J; bases not matched to a gene: 8. The CDR3 coding sequence is TGCAGTGCTATTGGGAGTCTAGCGGGGGGGACAGATACGCAGTATTTT. It translates to CSAIGSLAGGTDTQYF.

This clonotype came up many times. This chain joins TRBV7-9 and TRBJ1-1, with D perhaps TRBD1 (6 bases). Trimming left V 5 bases short and J 1 base short, with 14 bases between. CDR3 size: 15 residues. Per the germline V gene, CDR1 is SEHNR and CDR2 is FQNEAQ (reference sequence). The CDR3 loop reads CASSRPDSSNTEAFF. The CDR3 bases are TGTGCCAGCAGCCGTCCGGACAGTTCGAACACTGAAGCTTTCTTT.

Concerning this clonotype itself: Given a much more abundant clone one base away, this may be a read error. The chain uses TRBV12-3 or TRBV12-4 and TRBJ1-2; a possible D gene is TRBD1 (6 bases). The CDR3 length is 14 residues. The CDR3 DNA reads as TGTGCCAGCCTACTCAGGGGCTTTGACTATGGCTACGCCTTC. Translation: CASLLRGFDYGYAF.